The clone carrying this T cell receptor beta chain was seen more than once but under ten times. This sample was included in a study of response to subunit inactivated influenza vaccine. One entry per CDR3 protein, called by TCRdb with MiXCR from the RT-PCR reads. The data contain some 550,000 distinct CDR3 sequences, 20% to 25% of them singletons. The CDR3 sequence is 16 residues long. Germline values: CDR1 MDHEN, CDR2 SYDVKM. Trimming left V 4 bases short and J 0 bases short, with 13 bases between. The sample also formed part of further work on T cells expressing NK-cell markers. This second study notes: 5'RACE template switching built TCR beta cDNA with unique molecular identifiers.

The source is a man in his forties or fifties who received an inactivated influenza vaccine. Sequencing used CD4+ T cells sorted from PBMCs, obtained 11 to 12 days after vaccination. The chain couples TRBV28 to TRBJ2-1; D may match TRBD1 or TRBD2 (5 bases each). CDR3 in amino acids: CASSSWAGSSYNEQFF. The CDR3 coding sequence is TGTGCCAGCAGTTCCTGGGCAGGGAGCTCCTACAATGAGCAGTTCTTC.